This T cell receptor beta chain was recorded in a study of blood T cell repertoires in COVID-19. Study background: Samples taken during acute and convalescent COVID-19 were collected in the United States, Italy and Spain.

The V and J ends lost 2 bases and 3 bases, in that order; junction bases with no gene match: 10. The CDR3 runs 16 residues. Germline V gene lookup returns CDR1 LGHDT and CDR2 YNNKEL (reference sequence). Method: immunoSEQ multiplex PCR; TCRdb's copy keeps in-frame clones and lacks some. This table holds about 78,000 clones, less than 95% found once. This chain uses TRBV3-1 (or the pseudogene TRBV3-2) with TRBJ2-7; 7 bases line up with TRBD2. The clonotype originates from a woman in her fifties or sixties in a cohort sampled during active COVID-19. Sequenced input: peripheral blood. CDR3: CASSQFGRERFYEQYF. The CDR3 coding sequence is TGTGCCAGCAGCCAATTCGGGCGGGAGCGATTCTACGAGCAGTACTTC.